Following are 17 T cell receptor beta chains from one sample sequenced in a study of blood T cells in healthy people across ages. A second PCR of about 7 to 12 cycles used a sample-barcoded 5' primer and a J-beta primer mix. Via MiXCR, TCRdb re-called the 5' RACE reads, giving one row per CDR3 protein. This table has 1.6 million or so distinct CDR3 sequences, roughly 32% appearing once. Specimen: blood. Every receptor here comes from a woman in her thirties in good health.

This clonotype was detected a few times. V and J are TRBV3-1 and TRBJ2-1, with 8 positions matching TRBD2. The germline gives CDR1 LGHDT, CDR2 YNNKEL (reference sequence). Unmatched junction bases numbered 11, after V lost 4 bases and J lost 0 bases. The CDR3 runs to 18 residues. The CDR3 region has the DNA TGTGCCAGCAGCCCATATACCCGCGGGAGGAGCTCCTACAATGAGCAGTTCTTC. Its protein product is CASSPYTRGRSSYNEQFF.

The gene calls are TRBV12-3 or TRBV12-4 and TRBJ2-2, with D perhaps matching TRBD1 (6 bases). CDR3 size: 16 residues. Trimming took off 1 base at V and 4 bases at J, with 13 bases between the two ends. CDR3 coding DNA: TGTGCCAGCAGTTTAGTGGGGGACACTTCCACCGGGGAGCTGTTTTTT. Translated: CASSLVGDTSTGELFF.

This clonotype was seen a few times. V usage is TRBV27 and J usage is TRBJ2-5; 8 bases line up with TRBD1. CDR3 size: 16 residues. V was clipped by 5 bases and J by 0 bases; unmatched bases: 8. CDR1 and CDR2 from the germline V gene are MNHEY and SMNVEV (reference sequence). The CDR3 sequence is CASSPGDRMYQETQYF. In nucleotides, the CDR3 is TGTGCCAGCAGTCCCGGGGACAGGATGTACCAAGAGACCCAGTACTTC.

V gene TRBV12-5 combines with J gene TRBJ2-7; tentative D call: TRBD1 (5 bases). Germline V lookup: CDR1 LGHNT, CDR2 FRNRAP. V lost 2 bases and J 0 bases, leaving 8 bases between the germline ends. The CDR3 loop spans 14 amino acids. CDR3 DNA sequence: TGTGCTAGTGGTTTGAGAGACAGCTCCTACGAGCAGTACTTC. Encoded protein: CASGLRDSSYEQYF.

Only a few counts were recorded for this clonotype. V is TRBV20-1 and J is TRBJ2-3; 15 nucleotides line up with TRBD2. The trim removed 3 bases at V and 2 bases at J, leaving 6 bases unmatched. Germline V gives CDR1 DFQATT, CDR2 SNEGSKA (reference sequence). The CDR3 has 17 amino acids. CDR3 sequence (DNA): TGCAGTGCTAGTCCCGGACTAGCGGGGGGGTACACAGATACGCAGTATTTT. Translation: CSASPGLAGGYTDTQYF.

The rearrangement joins TRBV30 to TRBJ2-7; D is undetermined. The V gene's germline CDR1 is GTSNPN and CDR2 SVGIG (reference sequence). CDR3 length: 13 residues. The germline V and J ends were trimmed by 2 bases and 1 base, with 9 bases remaining between them. The chain's CDR3 is CAWSSDLSYEQYF. CDR3 sequence (DNA): TGTGCCTGGAGTTCCGATCTTTCCTACGAGCAGTACTTC.

This clonotype was detected a few times. The V gene is TRBV4-1, the J gene TRBJ2-5; D may correspond to TRBD1 or TRBD2 (5 bases each). V dropped 6 bases and J dropped 7 bases, with 21 bases sitting between them. Germline V CDR1 and CDR2: MGHRA, YSYEKL. CDR3 length: 15 residues. The CDR3 region has the DNA TGCGCCAGCAGTCACGGGCCGGGACGACGGGGGACCCAGTACTTC. It specifies CASSHGPGRRGTQYF.

Comments on this clonotype: Germline is not matched at one junction end, which may reflect a read error. The chain joins TRBV9 to TRBJ2-2; 9 bases are a match to TRBD1. This CDR3 is built from 17 residues. Germline lookup yields CDR1 SGDLS and CDR2 YYNGEE. CDR3 sequence reads: CANSSIWDRDNTGELFF. DNA of the CDR3: TGTGCCAACAGCTCTATATGGGACAGGGATAACACCGGGGAGCTGTTTTTT.

This clonotype appeared a single time. The chain carries TRBV18 and TRBJ1-2; possible D gene TRBD1, 6 bases. The germline CDR1 and CDR2 sequences are KGHSH and LQKENI. The ends were cut back, 0 bases at V and 5 bases at J, with 10 bases in the middle. The CDR3 runs to 14 residues. The CDR3 DNA reads TGTGCCAGCTCACCACCGTCAGGGGAGTATGGCTACACCTTC. This codes for CASSPPSGEYGYTF.

The chain carries TRBV3-1 and TRBJ2-7; D unresolved. CDR1 is LGHDT, CDR2 YNNKEL, per germline (reference sequence). The CDR3 is 13 residues long. V shed 1 base and J shed 7 bases, with 11 bases lying between them. CDR3 loop: CASSQVRCNEQYF. The CDR3 DNA is TGTGCCAGCAGCCAAGTTCGTTGCAATGAGCAGTACTTC.

The genes are TRBV20-1 and TRBJ1-2; D gene ambiguous. Germline V lookup: CDR1 DFQATT, CDR2 SNEGSKA (reference sequence). The CDR3 is made up of 13 amino acids. V shed 3 bases and J shed 4 bases, with 12 bases lying between them. CDR3 amino acids: CSASDGVRYGYTF. CDR3 DNA sequence: TGCAGTGCTAGCGATGGAGTCCGCTATGGCTACACCTTC.

CDR3 protein: CASSQARTAYYEQYF. The CDR3 coding sequence is TGTGCCAGCAGCCAAGCAAGGACAGCCTACTACGAGCAGTACTTC. This chain links TRBV3-1 with TRBJ2-7; possibly TRBD1 for D (6 bases). The CDR3 loop spans 15 amino acids. V lost 1 base and J lost 3, with 13 bases in between. In germline, CDR1 is LGHDT, CDR2 YNNKEL (reference sequence).

This clonotype showed up just a few times. The rearrangement links TRBV28 to TRBJ1-2; no firm D call. V lost 6 bases and J lost 5, with 16 bases in between. Germline V gives CDR1 MDHEN, CDR2 SYDVKM. The CDR3 spans 14 residues. For the CDR3, the DNA is TGTGCCAGCAGAAATCTTTTCGTTGGTTATGGCTACACCTTC. Translated, it gives CASRNLFVGYGYTF.

The V gene is TRBV29-1, the J gene TRBJ2-5; 9 nucleotides line up with TRBD1. Unmatched junction bases numbered 9, after V lost 2 bases and J lost 2 bases. The germline V gene encodes CDR1 SQVTM and CDR2 ANQGSEA. This CDR3 has 16 amino acids. The CDR3 spells CSVENLQGASQETQYF. DNA for the CDR3: TGCAGCGTTGAAAATTTACAGGGGGCCTCACAAGAGACCCAGTACTTC.

This clonotype was counted many times. The chain is built from TRBV4-1 and TRBJ2-5, with 7 positions matching TRBD2. J lost 1 base, V lost 1 base, and 3 bases had no gene match. Germline CDR1 is MGHRA and CDR2 is YSYEKL. This CDR3 has 15 amino acids. Written as DNA, the CDR3 is TGCGCCAGCAGCCAAGGCCTAGCGGTCCAAGAGACCCAGTACTTC. Translated, it gives CASSQGLAVQETQYF.

Turning to this clonotype: A junction boundary mismatches the germline segment, possibly from a read error. CDR3 DNA sequence: TGTGCCAGCAGTTCCCTGGGTTTCCAAGAGACCCAGCACTTC. It translates to CASSSLGFQETQHF. The chain is built from TRBV12-3 or TRBV12-4 and TRBJ2-5, with D unresolved. The CDR3 covers 14 residues.

The table lists this clonotype with a few counts. The chain uses TRBV4-1 and TRBJ2-3; D not certain. This CDR3 is 14 amino acids long. V was shortened by 4 bases and J by 5 bases, with 13 bases between the two germline ends. Germline CDR1 and CDR2: MGHRA and YSYEKL. CDR3 in DNA: TGCGCCAGCAGCCCGTCGGGCAGCTTAGATACGCAGTATTTT. Encoded protein: CASSPSGSLDTQYF.